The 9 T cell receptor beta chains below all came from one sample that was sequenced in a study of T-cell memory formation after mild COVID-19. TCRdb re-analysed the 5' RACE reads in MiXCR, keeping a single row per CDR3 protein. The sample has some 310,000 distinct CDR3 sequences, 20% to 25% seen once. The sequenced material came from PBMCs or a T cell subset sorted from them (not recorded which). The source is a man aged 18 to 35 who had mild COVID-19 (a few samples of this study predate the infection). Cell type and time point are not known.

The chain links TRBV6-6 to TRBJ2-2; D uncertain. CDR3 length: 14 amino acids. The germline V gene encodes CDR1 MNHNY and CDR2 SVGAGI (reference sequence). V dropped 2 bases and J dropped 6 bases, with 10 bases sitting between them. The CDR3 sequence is CASSYHGTSGELFF. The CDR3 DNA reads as TGTGCCAGCAGTTACCATGGTACCTCCGGGGAGCTGTTTTTT.

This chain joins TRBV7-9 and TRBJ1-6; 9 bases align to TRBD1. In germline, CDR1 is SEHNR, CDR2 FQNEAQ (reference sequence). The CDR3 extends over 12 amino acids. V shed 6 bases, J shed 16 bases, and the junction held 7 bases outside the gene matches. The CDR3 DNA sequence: TGTGCCAGCAGAGCCGGGACAGGGAGGCTCCACTTT. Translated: CASRAGTGRLHF.

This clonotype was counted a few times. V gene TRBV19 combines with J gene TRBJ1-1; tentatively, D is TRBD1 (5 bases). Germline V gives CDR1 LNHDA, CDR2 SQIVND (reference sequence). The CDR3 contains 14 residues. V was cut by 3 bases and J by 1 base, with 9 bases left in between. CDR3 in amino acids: CASSIGHSNTEAFF. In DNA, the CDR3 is TGTGCCAGTAGTATCGGACATTCGAACACTGAAGCTTTCTTT.

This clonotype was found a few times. The CDR3 protein is CASSVQTSRHEQFF. Here the CDR3 DNA reads TGTGCCAGCAGTGTCCAGACTAGCAGGCATGAGCAGTTCTTC. The genes are TRBV28 and TRBJ2-1; 7 bases agree with TRBD2. V gave up 5 bases and J gave up 8 bases; unmatched junction bases: 9. The germline gives CDR1 MDHEN, CDR2 SYDVKM. This CDR3 is built from 14 residues. The variable domain in full, with the rest retrieved from reference TRBV28 and TRBJ2-1, is DVKVTQSSRYLVKRTGEKVFLECVQDMDHENMFWYRQDPGLGLRLIYFSYDVKMKEKGDIPEGYSVSREKKERFSLILESASTNQTSMYLCASSVQTSRHEQFFGPGTRLTVL.

The CDR3 loop reads CASSSTEGLEFF. For the CDR3, the DNA is TGTGCCAGCAGCTCCACGGAGGGATTGGAGTTCTTC. V usage is TRBV11-3 and J usage is TRBJ2-1; TRBD2 is a possible D gene (6 bases). V dropped 4 bases and J dropped 14 bases, with 15 bases sitting between them. Germline V gene lookup returns CDR1 SGHNT and CDR2 YENEEA. CDR3 length: 12 residues.

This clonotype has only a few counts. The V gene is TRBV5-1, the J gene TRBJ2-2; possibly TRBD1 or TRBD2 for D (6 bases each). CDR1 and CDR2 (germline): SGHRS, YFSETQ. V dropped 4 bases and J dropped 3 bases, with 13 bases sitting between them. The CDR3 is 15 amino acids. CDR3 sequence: CASSLMGGDTGELFF. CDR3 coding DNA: TGCGCCAGCAGCCTCATGGGGGGCGACACCGGGGAGCTGTTTTTT.

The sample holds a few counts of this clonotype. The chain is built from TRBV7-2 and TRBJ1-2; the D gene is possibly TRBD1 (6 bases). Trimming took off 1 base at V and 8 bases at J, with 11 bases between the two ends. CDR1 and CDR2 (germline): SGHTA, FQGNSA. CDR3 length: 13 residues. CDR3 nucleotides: TGTGCCAGCAGCTTAGGAAACAGGGACGGCTACACCTTC. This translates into CASSLGNRDGYTF.

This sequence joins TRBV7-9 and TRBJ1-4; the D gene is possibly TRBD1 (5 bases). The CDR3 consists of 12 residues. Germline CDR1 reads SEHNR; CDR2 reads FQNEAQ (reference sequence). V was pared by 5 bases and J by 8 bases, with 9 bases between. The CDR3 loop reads CASSRDVEKLFF. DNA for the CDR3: TGTGCCAGCAGCCGGGACGTGGAAAAACTGTTTTTT. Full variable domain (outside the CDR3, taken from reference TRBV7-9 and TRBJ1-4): DTGVSQNPRHKITKRGQNVTFRCDPISEHNRLYWYRQTLGQGPEFLTYFQNEAQLEKSRLLSDRFSAERPKGSFSTLEIQRTEQGDSAMYLCASSRDVEKLFFGSGTQLSVL.

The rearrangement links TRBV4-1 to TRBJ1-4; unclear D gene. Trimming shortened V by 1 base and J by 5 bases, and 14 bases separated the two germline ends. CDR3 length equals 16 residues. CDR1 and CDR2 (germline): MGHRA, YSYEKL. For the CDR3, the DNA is TGCGCCAGCAGCCAAGTACTGGGTAGGCAAAATGAAAAACTGTTTTTT. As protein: CASSQVLGRQNEKLFF.